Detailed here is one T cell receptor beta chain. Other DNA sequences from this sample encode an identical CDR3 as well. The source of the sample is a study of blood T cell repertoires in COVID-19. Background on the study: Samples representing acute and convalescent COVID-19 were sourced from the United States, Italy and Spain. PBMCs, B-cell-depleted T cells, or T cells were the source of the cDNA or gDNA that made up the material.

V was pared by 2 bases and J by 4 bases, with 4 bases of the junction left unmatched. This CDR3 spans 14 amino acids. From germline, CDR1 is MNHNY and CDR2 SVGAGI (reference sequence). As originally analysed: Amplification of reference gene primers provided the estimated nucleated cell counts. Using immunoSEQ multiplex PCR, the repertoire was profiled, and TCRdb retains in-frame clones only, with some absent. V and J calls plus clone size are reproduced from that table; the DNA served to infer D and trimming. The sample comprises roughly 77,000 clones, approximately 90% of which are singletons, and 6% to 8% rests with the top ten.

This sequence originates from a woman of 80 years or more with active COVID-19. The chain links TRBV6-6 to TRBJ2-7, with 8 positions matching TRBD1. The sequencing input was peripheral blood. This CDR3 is CASSYGQGGYEQYF. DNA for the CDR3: TGTGCCAGCAGTTACGGACAGGGAGGATACGAGCAGTACTTC.